These T cell receptor beta chains were read from a single sample in a study of CD8 T cells in ankylosing spondylitis. TCRdb called the 5' RACE reads again in MiXCR, with one record for every CDR3 protein. The repertoire holds roughly 90,000 distinct CDR3 sequences, with almost 8.5% as singletons. Material for sequencing was blood, either unsorted or a sorted T cell fraction (not recorded which). All receptors come from a male donor with ankylosing spondylitis or in good health (not recorded which). Both conserved end residues are part of each CDR3. A D gene is named only where the DNA matches it firmly. Size is omitted from some rows. Given values are once, few, many or a class for expanded clones.

TRBV4-3	NA	many	TRBJ2-7	TGCGCCAGCAGCTCCCGCCCTGCCGGGGAGAGGAACGAGCAGTACTTC	CASSSRPAGERNEQYF
TRBV9	TRBD2	many	TRBJ2-5	TGTGCCAGCAGCATGGGGACTAGCGGGATTCAAGAGACCCAGTACTTC	CASSMGTSGIQETQYF
TRBV11-2	NA	many	TRBJ1-5	TGTGCCAGCAGCCTTGGTATTTATAGCAATCAGCCCCAGCATTTT	CASSLGIYSNQPQHF
TRBV20-1	NA	many	TRBJ2-3	TGCAGTGCTAGAGTGGACTCCCTGATACACGATACGCAGTATTTT	CSARVDSLIHDTQYF
TRBV7-6	NA	NA	TRBJ2-1	TGTGCCAGCAGCCCAATTGGGGGGCGAGGCGGGTACAATGAGCAGTTCTTC	CASSPIGGRGGYNEQFF
TRBV15	NA	few	TRBJ1-2	TGTGCCACCAGCAGAGACAGCTACTATGGCTACACCTTC	CATSRDSYYGYTF
TRBV6-2/TRBV6-3	TRBD1	many	TRBJ2-6	TGTGCCAGCAGTTACATCCTCTTCGACAGGGGTGGCTCTGGGGCCAACGTCCTGACTTTC	CASSYILFDRGGSGANVLTF
TRBV29-1	NA	many	TRBJ2-2	TGCAGCGTTGGGCGGGACGTGAACACCGGGGAGCTGTTTTTT	CSVGRDVNTGELFF
TRBV7-9	NA	few	TRBJ1-1	TGTGCCAGCAGCTCCGGGACCCGGGGGGCCACTGAAGCTTTCTTT	CASSSGTRGATEAFF
TRBV30	NA	few	TRBJ2-7	TGTGCCTGGACCCCCGCGCACTCCCCGTACGAGCAGTACTTC	CAWTPAHSPYEQYF
TRBV9	TRBD1	many	TRBJ2-6	TGTGCCAGCAGCGTAGCTCTCGGGACAGGGTCCTCTGGGGCCAACGTCCTGACTTTC	CASSVALGTGSSGANVLTF
TRBV7-2	NA	NA	TRBJ1-1	TGTGCCAGCAGCTTGAGTTTGCGGCAGCATGAAGCTTTCTTT	CASSLSLRQHEAFF
TRBV6-1	NA	many	TRBJ2-5	TGTGCCAGCAGTGGGACATCGGAGACCCAGTACTTC	CASSGTSETQYF
TRBV7-2	NA	many	TRBJ1-1	TGTGCCAGCAGCTACGTAGGGCCTTTACGAACTGAAGCTTTCTTT	CASSYVGPLRTEAFF
TRBV6-2/TRBV6-3	NA	many	TRBJ2-1	TGTGCCGGGTCCGGGACTCCTAGCTCCTACAATGAGCAGTTCTTC	CAGSGTPSSYNEQFF
TRBV4-2	NA	NA	TRBJ1-4	TGTGCCGGCAGCCAATCCCCGTTCGGGACTAATGAAAAACTGTTTTTT	CAGSQSPFGTNEKLFF
TRBV7-2	NA	many	TRBJ2-7	TGTGCCAGCAGCTTAGGGCGGACTAACGAGCAGTACTTC	CASSLGRTNEQYF
TRBV27	NA	many	TRBJ1-1	TGTGCCAGCAGTCCCTATGGACAGTCTGAAGCTTTCTTT	CASSPYGQSEAFF
TRBV29-1	TRBD2	many	TRBJ2-1	TGCAGCGTGGTAGCGGGAGATCAAAGGCCCGAGCAGTTCTTC	CSVVAGDQRPEQFF
TRBV12-3/TRBV12-4	TRBD2	few	TRBJ2-5	TGTGCCAGCAGTTCTAGGGGACTAGCCCAAGAGACCCAGTACTTC	CASSSRGLAQETQYF
TRBV29-1	NA	many	TRBJ2-3	TGCAGCGTTAATCCCCTTTACACAGATACGCAGTATTTT	CSVNPLYTDTQYF
TRBV25-1	NA	many	TRBJ1-1	TGTGCCAGCAGTTTGAGACGGGACACTGAAGCTTTCTTT	CASSLRRDTEAFF
TRBV6-1	NA	many	TRBJ2-2	TGTGCCACCCACCGGGGTCGGAGGTCGGGGACACCCACCGGGGAGCTGTTTTTT	CATHRGRRSGTPTGELFF
TRBV5-1	TRBD2	few	TRBJ2-2	TGCGCCAGCAGCTCGACTAGCGGGAGGGTTACCGGGGAGCTGTTTTTT	CASSSTSGRVTGELFF
TRBV7-3	TRBD1	many	TRBJ2-3	TGTGCCAGCAGCCACAGGGGGCGAGAAGATACGCAGTATTTT	CASSHRGREDTQYF
TRBV10-3	NA	many	TRBJ1-6	TGTGCCATCAGTGAGTCGATCCCGCAGGATAATTCACCCCTCCACTTT	CAISESIPQDNSPLHF
TRBV5-1	NA	many	TRBJ2-3	TGCGCCAGCAGCTTCAGTGACAGTAGCACAGATACGCAGTATTTT	CASSFSDSSTDTQYF
TRBV27	NA	many	TRBJ2-7	TGTGCCAGCAGTTTAATGGTCAGACCCTACTACGAGCAGTACTTC	CASSLMVRPYYEQYF
TRBV2	NA	many	TRBJ2-5	TGTGCCACCACAGTTTGGGAGACCCAGTACTTC	CATTVWETQYF
TRBV29-1	TRBD1	NA	TRBJ1-1	TGCAGCGCTCCTGGACAGGTAATGAACACTGAAGCTTTCTTT	CSAPGQVMNTEAFF
TRBV12-3/TRBV12-4	NA	NA	TRBJ2-1	TGTGCCAGCAGTTTAGCAGTATCTAGCGAAGGAGGTCTCTACAATGAGCAGTTCTTC	CASSLAVSSEGGLYNEQFF
TRBV20-1	TRBD1	many	TRBJ1-5	TGCAGTGCTAGGACAGGGGTATCGATGAGCAATCAGCCCCAGCATTTT	CSARTGVSMSNQPQHF
TRBV7-2	TRBD2	many	TRBJ2-1	TGTGCCAGCAGCAAGGGACTAGCTCAGAATGAGCAGTTCTTC	CASSKGLAQNEQFF
TRBV6-1	NA	NA	TRBJ2-7	TGTGCCAGCAGTGCGTGGAGGGTTGAGCAGTACTTC	CASSAWRVEQYF
TRBV4-3	TRBD2	NA	TRBJ2-7	TGCGCCAGCAGCCAAGAAAGGATCGGGGGGTACGAGCAGTACTTC	CASSQERIGGYEQYF
TRBV6-5	TRBD1	few	TRBJ2-5	TGTGCCAGCAGTTACTCGGACAGGGTAGAAGAGACCCAGTACTTC	CASSYSDRVEETQYF
TRBV7-2	NA	many	TRBJ1-6	TGTGCCAGCAGCTTAACCCCCGATGGCAGGGTTTCACCCCTCCACTTT	CASSLTPDGRVSPLHF
TRBV11-2	NA	many	TRBJ1-2	TGTGCCAGCAGGGCATGGAGGAATAACTATGGCTACACCTTC	CASRAWRNNYGYTF
TRBV4-3	NA	NA	TRBJ1-1	TGCGCCAGCAGCCGGCAGGCGGGCACTGAAGCTTTCTTT	CASSRQAGTEAFF
TRBV10-3	NA	NA	TRBJ1-3	TGTGCCATGTGGGATTCTGGAAACACCATATATTTT	CAMWDSGNTIYF
TRBV4-1	TRBD1	many	TRBJ1-1	TGCGCCAGCAGCCCGACAGGGACGAACACTGAAGCTTTCTTT	CASSPTGTNTEAFF
TRBV19	NA	many	TRBJ2-7	TGTGCCAGTAGTTGGGCAGGGTTTGAGAAAGTCCCCTACGAGCAGTACTTC	CASSWAGFEKVPYEQYF
TRBV29-1	TRBD2	many	TRBJ2-1	TGCAGCTTTTCCACCACGGGAGGTTTAAATGAGCAGTTCTTC	CSFSTTGGLNEQFF
TRBV5-1	NA	many	TRBJ1-3	TGCGCCAGCAGCTTGGCCGGAACGGACCGTGGAAACACCATATATTTT	CASSLAGTDRGNTIYF
TRBV9	NA	many	TRBJ1-2	TGTGCCAGCAGCGTAGGGCCGGGGGGCGCCGCCTATGGCTACACCTTC	CASSVGPGGAAYGYTF
TRBV10-2	NA	many	TRBJ2-7	TGCGCCAGCAGTGATGGTAAGCAGTACTTC	CASSDGKQYF
TRBV29-1	NA	many	TRBJ1-1	TGCAGCGTCAGGGTGCTGAACACTGAAGCTTTCTTT	CSVRVLNTEAFF
TRBV9	TRBD1	NA	TRBJ2-2	TGTGCCAGCAGCGCCGGACAGGCGAACACCGGGGAGCTGTTTTTT	CASSAGQANTGELFF